The 16 T cell receptor beta chains below all came from one sample that was sequenced in a study of identical twins. In TCRdb, the 5' RACE reads were re-called with MiXCR into one record per CDR3 protein. The profile shows some 1,700,000 distinct CDR3 sequences, about 30% of them singletons. The sequencing input was cord blood. The receptor set was obtained from a newborn girl in good health.

The chain uses TRBV5-5 and TRBJ2-5; D ambiguous. The CDR3 is made up of 14 amino acids. V gave up 2 bases and J gave up 5 bases, with 13 bases separating them. Germline CDR1 is SGHKS and CDR2 is YYEKEE (reference sequence). CDR3 in DNA: TGTGCCAGCAGCTTTTTCGCGAGGTGGGAGACCCAGTACTTC. This translates into CASSFFARWETQYF.

The chain has TRBV19 and TRBJ2-3, with D unclear. The CDR3 runs to 15 residues. Trimming took off 3 bases at V and 7 bases at J, with 17 bases between the two ends. Germline CDR1 LNHDA, CDR2 SQIVND (reference sequence). Written as DNA, the CDR3 is TGTGCCAGTAGTATGTGGGAAAGGTTCCCAAATACGCAGTATTTT. It codes for CASSMWERFPNTQYF.

The chain recombines TRBV2 with TRBJ2-3; tentative D call: TRBD1 (5 bases). The CDR3 loop spans 13 amino acids. V dropped 8 bases and J dropped 0 bases, with 9 bases sitting between them. The V gene's germline CDR1 is SNHLY and CDR2 FYNNEI. CDR3 in amino acids: CASRTFSTDTQYF. CDR3 in DNA: TGTGCCAGCCGGACATTCAGCACAGATACGCAGTATTTT.

The chain employs TRBV20-1 and TRBJ1-2, with D hard to call. Germline loops: CDR1 DFQATT, CDR2 SNEGSKA (reference sequence). The CDR3 runs to 13 residues. V was cut by 8 bases and J by 4 bases, with 17 bases left in between. CDR3 sequence reads: CSPYSSEAYGYTF. CDR3 coding DNA: TGCAGTCCTTACTCAAGTGAGGCCTATGGCTACACCTTC.

There are many counts of this clonotype. V gene TRBV3-1 combines with J gene TRBJ2-1; no definite D call. The CDR3 totals 12 residues. Trimming took off 1 base at V and 4 bases at J, with 2 bases between the two ends. Germline CDR1 LGHDT, CDR2 YNNKEL (reference sequence). In DNA, the CDR3 is TGTGCCAGCAGCCAAGGATACAATGAGCAGTTCTTC. It yields the protein CASSQGYNEQFF.

CDR3 residues: CASSTSGPSPQHF. CDR3 nucleotide sequence: TGTGCCAGCAGCACTAGCGGGCCGTCGCCCCAGCATTTT. This chain connects TRBV7-9 to TRBJ1-5; no definite D call. Germline assignment: CDR1 SEHNR and CDR2 FQNEAQ (reference sequence). V was clipped by 5 bases and J by 9 bases, with 14 bases between them. The CDR3 is 13 residues long.

This clonotype was counted only a few times. The V and J genes are TRBV20-1 and TRBJ2-7, with D maybe TRBD1 (5 bases). Trimming removed 3 bases at V and 2 bases at J, with 11 bases between. This CDR3 spans 13 amino acids. The germline gives CDR1 DFQATT, CDR2 SNEGSKA (reference sequence). CDR3 coding DNA: TGCAGTGCTAGCCGGGTAGGGGCCTACGAGCAGTACTTC. This gives the protein CSASRVGAYEQYF.

This chain connects TRBV7-6 to TRBJ1-4, with D possibly being TRBD1 (6 bases). The germline V and J ends were trimmed by 3 bases and 5 bases, with 22 bases remaining between them. The CDR3 loop spans 18 amino acids. The germline gives CDR1 SGHVS, CDR2 FNYEAQ. The CDR3 DNA reads as TGTGCCAGCAGCTTTCCTACTGGCGGCAGGGGTTGGAATGAAAAACTGTTTTTT. It codes for CASSFPTGGRGWNEKLFF.

This sequence joins TRBV14 and TRBJ1-2, with D hard to call. Germline V gene data show CDR1 as SGHDN and CDR2 as FVKESK. The germline V and J ends were trimmed by 3 bases and 4 bases, with 9 bases remaining between them. The CDR3 extends over 13 amino acids. The CDR3 DNA reads as TGTGCCAGCAGCCAGTGGGGAAGCTATGGCTACACCTTC. Residues: CASSQWGSYGYTF.

The chain is built from TRBV24-1 and TRBJ2-2, with D maybe TRBD1 (6 bases). Per germline, CDR1 KGHDR and CDR2 SFDVKD. The CDR3 covers 14 residues. V gave up 6 bases and J gave up 2 bases, with 9 bases separating them. The CDR3 is CATSPDSNTGELFF. The DNA of the CDR3 is TGTGCCACCAGTCCGGACAGTAACACCGGGGAGCTGTTTTTT.

This clonotype was found a few times. The chain uses TRBV7-6 and TRBJ2-5; the match to TRBD2 covers 7 bases. V trimming: 5 bases; J trimming: 7 bases; junction bases outside the gene matches: 4. CDR1 is SGHVS and CDR2 is FNYEAQ in the germline V gene. The CDR3 spans 12 residues. The DNA for the CDR3 is TGTGCCAGCAGCCTCCCGGGGGGGACCCAGTACTTC. It translates to CASSLPGGTQYF.

This clonotype was counted between two and nine times. V gene TRBV19 combines with J gene TRBJ1-6; D is perhaps TRBD1 (5 bases). Germline V gene data show CDR1 as LNHDA and CDR2 as SQIVND (reference sequence). V lost 3 bases, J lost 0 bases, and 21 bases lay in between. There are 20 residues in the CDR3. In nucleotides, the CDR3 is TGTGCCAGTAGTATTAATGGGACCGGACCCGAGAGCTCCTATAATTCACCCCTCCACTTT. Protein sequence: CASSINGTGPESSYNSPLHF.

The chain carries TRBV6-5 and TRBJ1-1; 8 positions agree with TRBD1. Looked up from germline, CDR1 is MNHEY and CDR2 is SVGAGI. The CDR3 contains 14 residues. V dropped 2 bases and J dropped 3; count of bases not matched to a gene: 2. For the CDR3, the DNA is TGTGCCAGCAGTTACATACAGGGGGACACTGAAGCTTTCTTT. It is translated as CASSYIQGDTEAFF.

This clonotype occurred many times. The rearrangement joins TRBV4-1 to TRBJ2-4; D possibly corresponds to TRBD2 (5 bases). CDR3 length: 13 amino acids. Germline V CDR1 and CDR2: MGHRA, YSYEKL. Trimming removed 0 bases from V and 5 bases from J, with 5 bases in between. CDR3 coding DNA: TGCGCCAGCAGCCAAGAGCGGGAAAACATTCAGTACTTC. Translation: CASSQERENIQYF.

The chain carries TRBV7-2 and TRBJ2-5; D may be TRBD1 (5 bases). Germline CDR1 and CDR2: SGHTA and FQGNSA. The V end lost 3 bases, the J end lost 11 bases, and 19 bases lay between the germline ends. The CDR3 sequence is 14 residues long. In nucleotides, the CDR3 is TGTGCCAGCAGCTTCTTTGGAGCAGGGAATGAGCAGTACTTC. Protein product: CASSFFGAGNEQYF.

For this clonotype: Germline is not matched at one junction end, which may reflect a read error. The chain has TRBV4-2 and TRBJ2-7; D is ambiguous. The CDR3 runs 12 residues. Germline lookup yields CDR1 LGHNA and CDR2 YNFKEQ. CDR3 nucleotides: TGTGCCTGCAGCCGCTACTCCTACGAGCAGTACTTC. Protein sequence: CACSRYSYEQYF.